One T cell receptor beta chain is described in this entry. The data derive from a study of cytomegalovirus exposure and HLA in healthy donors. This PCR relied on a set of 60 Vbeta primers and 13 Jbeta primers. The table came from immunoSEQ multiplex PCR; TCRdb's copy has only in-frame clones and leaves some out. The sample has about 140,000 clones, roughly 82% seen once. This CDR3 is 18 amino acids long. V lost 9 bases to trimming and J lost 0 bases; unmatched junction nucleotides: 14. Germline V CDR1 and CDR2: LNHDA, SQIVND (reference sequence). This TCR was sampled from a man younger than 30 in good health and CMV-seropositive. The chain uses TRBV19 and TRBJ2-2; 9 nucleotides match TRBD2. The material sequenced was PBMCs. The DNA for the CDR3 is TGTGCCAGCCGGCCGTATGTGCGGGAGGGTACGAACACCGGGGAGCTGTTTTTT. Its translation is CASRPYVREGTNTGELFF. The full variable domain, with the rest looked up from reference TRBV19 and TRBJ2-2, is DGGITQSPKYLFRKEGQNVTLSCEQNLNHDAMYWYRQDPGQGLRLIYYSQIVNDFQKGDIAEGYSVSREKKESFPLTVTSAQKNPTAFYLCASRPYVREGTNTGELFFGEGSRLTVL.